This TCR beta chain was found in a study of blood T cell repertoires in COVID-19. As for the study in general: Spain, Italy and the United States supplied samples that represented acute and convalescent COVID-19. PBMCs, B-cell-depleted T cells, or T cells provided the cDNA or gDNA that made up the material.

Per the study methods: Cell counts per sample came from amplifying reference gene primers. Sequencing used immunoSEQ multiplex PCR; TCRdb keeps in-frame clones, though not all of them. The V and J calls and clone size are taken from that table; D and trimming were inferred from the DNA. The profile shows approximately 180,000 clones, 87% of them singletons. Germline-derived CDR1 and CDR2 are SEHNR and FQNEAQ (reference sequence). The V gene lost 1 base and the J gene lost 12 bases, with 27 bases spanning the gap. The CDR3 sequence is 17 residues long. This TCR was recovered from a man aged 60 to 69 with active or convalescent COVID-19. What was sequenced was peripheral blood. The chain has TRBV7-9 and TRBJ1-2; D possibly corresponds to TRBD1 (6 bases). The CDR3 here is CASSLEGRTALTLEHTF. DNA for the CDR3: TGTGCCAGCAGCTTAGAGGGTAGGACAGCTCTCACCCTTGAACACACCTTC. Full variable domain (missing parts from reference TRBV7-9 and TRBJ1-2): DTGVSQNPRHKITKRGQNVTFRCDPISEHNRLYWYRQTLGQGPEFLTYFQNEAQLEKSRLLSDRFSAERPKGSFSTLEIQRTEQGDSAMYLCASSLEGRTALTLEHTFGSGTRLTVV.